These 2 T cell receptor beta chains share one sample of origin, sequenced in a study of CD8 T cells in ankylosing spondylitis. TCRdb itself ran the 5' RACE reads through MiXCR, one entry per CDR3 protein. The sample includes some 240,000 distinct CDR3 sequences, roughly a quarter seen only once; the top ten take roughly 0.67%. Sequencing was done on a sample of blood, either unsorted or a sorted T cell fraction (not recorded which). These receptors were obtained from a male donor with ankylosing spondylitis or in good health (not recorded which).

This clonotype came up many times. The genes are TRBV20-1 and TRBJ2-1; TRBD1 might be the D (6 bases). Trimming removed 3 bases from V and 2 bases from J, with 17 bases in between. Germline CDR1 reads DFQATT; CDR2 reads SNEGSKA (reference sequence). This CDR3 comprises 16 residues. CDR3 residues: CSARILWQGTYNEQFF. The CDR3 nucleotides read TGCAGTGCTAGGATACTGTGGCAGGGGACCTACAATGAGCAGTTCTTC.

This clonotype appeared a few times. The V call is TRBV20-1, the J call TRBJ2-2; D remains ambiguous. CDR1 is DFQATT, CDR2 SNEGSKA, per germline (reference sequence). The CDR3 spans 15 residues. V lost 0 bases and J lost 8, with 16 bases in between. CDR3 residues: CSARESFARWGELFF. CDR3 in DNA: TGCAGTGCTAGAGAGAGTTTCGCTCGATGGGGGGAGCTGTTTTTT.